This record covers a single TCR beta chain. No antigen is known for it. BIOMED2 TRB-A/B primer pools were used in multiplex TRB PCR. TCRdb processed the multiplex PCR reads anew with MiXCR; each CDR3 protein has one entry. The sample shows under 7,500 distinct CDR3 sequences, roughly 25% of them seen only once. The sample comes from a study of T and B cells in COVID-19 patients. On the study more broadly: Peripheral blood came from COVID-19 patients with active infection or after recovery. Of under 25 active-infection patients, 12 were critically ill with mechanical ventilation or extracorporeal membrane oxygenation. Study findings and constraints: Patients with COVID-19 reportedly showed strongly skewed T cell receptor beta variable and joining gene usage. Blood from mildly ill patients while symptomatic, and early samples from severe cases, were scarce.

TRB was amplified from about 260-540 ng of blood genomic DNA. This sequence was found in a human donor with active COVID-19. The sequenced material came from blood.

The CDR3 DNA sequence: TGCAGTGCTAGGGACAGCCACACCGGGGAGCTGTTTTTT. Its translation: CSARDSHTGELFF. The chain links TRBV20-1 to TRBJ2-2; TRBD1 might be the D (6 bases). V shed 3 bases and J shed 3 bases, with 8 bases lying between them. Germline CDR1 is DFQATT and CDR2 is SNEGSKA (reference sequence). This CDR3 contains 13 residues.